Listed below are T cell receptor beta chains from one sample, sequenced in a study of regulatory T cells in long-lasting Graves disease. MiXCR, run by TCRdb on the multiplex PCR reads, gives a single entry per CDR3 protein. The sample has just over 600,000 distinct CDR3 sequences, about 16% seen once. These same records also appear under a second study, on T cells in Graves' hyperthyroidism and ophthalmopathy.

The input for sequencing was peripheral blood mononuclear cells (PBMCs), taken at new diagnosis, from a patient treated with antithyroid drugs. These receptors all stem from a woman under 40 with Graves disease. Both conserved end residues are part of each CDR3. The D gene is left open where the match is weak. Not every row has a clone size; where given, it reads once, few, many or a size class.

J gene | D gene | V gene | clone size | CDR3 protein | CDR3 DNA
TRBJ2-7 | NA | TRBV4-2 | NA | CASSPTLDLISYEQYF | TGTGCCAGCAGCCCCACCTTGGACTTGATCTCCTACGAGCAGTACTTC
TRBJ1-4 | TRBD1 | TRBV29-1 | many | CSVEDGRGEKLFF | TGCAGCGTTGAAGATGGCAGGGGGGAAAAACTGTTTTTT
TRBJ1-2 | NA | TRBV12-3/TRBV12-4 | many | CASSLGGSNYGYTF | TGTGCCAGCAGTTTAGGGGGGTCTAACTATGGCTACACCTTC
TRBJ2-1 | NA | TRBV28 | many | CASSLGGTENNEQFF | TGTGCCAGCAGTTTAGGCGGGACAGAAAACAATGAGCAGTTCTTC
TRBJ2-7 | NA | TRBV6-1 | few | CASSPGRPYEQYF | TGTGCCAGCAGTCCGGGCCGACCCTACGAGCAGTACTTC
TRBJ1-2 | NA | TRBV7-8 | many | CASSPGEDGYTF | TGTGCCAGCAGCCCGGGGGAAGATGGCTACACCTTC
TRBJ2-1 | NA | TRBV6-9 | NA | CASSYGSRFGEQFF | TGTGCCAGCAGTTACGGGAGCCGTTTTGGGGAGCAGTTCTTC
TRBJ1-5 | NA | TRBV12-3/TRBV12-4 | many | CASSLADGQPQHF | TGTGCCAGCAGCCTGGCCGATGGTCAGCCCCAGCATTTT
TRBJ1-4 | NA | TRBV12-3/TRBV12-4 | NA | CASSLREKLVF | TGTGCCAGCAGTTTAAGAGAAAAACTGGTTTTT
TRBJ2-5 | NA | TRBV29-1 | many | CSVALMVRRETQYF | TGCAGCGTCGCGCTGATGGTCAGGCGAGAGACCCAGTACTTC
TRBJ2-1 | TRBD1 | TRBV2 | NA | CASSGFETGGVFF | TGTGCCAGCAGTGGGTTTGAGACAGGGGGTGTGTTCTTC
TRBJ2-5 | TRBD2 | TRBV24-1 | few | CATALAGATETQYF | TGTGCCACCGCGTTAGCGGGAGCCACAGAGACCCAGTACTTC
TRBJ2-7 | NA | TRBV28 | many | CASSHDRDRDYEQYF | TGTGCCAGTAGCCATGACCGGGACCGAGACTACGAGCAGTACTTC
TRBJ1-5 | NA | TRBV6-2/TRBV6-3 | many | CASSSGGGINQPQHF | TGTGCCAGCAGTTCGGGAGGGGGGATAAATCAGCCCCAGCATTTT
TRBJ2-7 | NA | TRBV5-1 | many | CASSLPTQGPHEQYF | TGCGCCAGCAGCTTGCCTACACAGGGCCCCCACGAGCAGTACTTC
TRBJ2-3 | NA | TRBV9 | few | CASSDPTRGTDTQYF | TGTGCCAGCAGCGATCCAACCAGGGGAACAGATACGCAGTATTTT
TRBJ2-1 | TRBD2 | TRBV20-1 | few | CSAGGGTSGRGSYNEQFF | TGCAGTGCTGGGGGTGGGACTAGCGGGAGAGGCTCCTACAATGAGCAGTTCTTC
TRBJ1-3 | NA | TRBV30 | few | CGTGGGGNTIYF | TGTGGAACCGGAGGGGGTGGAAACACCATATATTTT
TRBJ2-5 | TRBD1 | TRBV6-2/TRBV6-3 | many | CASSRGQPQETQYF | TGTGCCAGCAGCCGGGGACAGCCACAAGAGACCCAGTACTTC
TRBJ2-7 | TRBD1 | TRBV20-1 | few | CSARDTYGGGTGATYEQYF | TGCAGTGCTAGAGACACATACGGTGGTGGGACAGGGGCAACCTACGAGCAGTACTTC
TRBJ2-3 | NA | TRBV30 | few | CAWSVFLGSGTDTQYF | TGTGCCTGGAGTGTGTTCTTAGGGAGTGGAACAGATACGCAGTATTTT
TRBJ1-1 | NA | TRBV15 | few | CAADRMNTEAFF | TGTGCCGCGGACAGAATGAACACTGAAGCTTTCTTT
TRBJ2-7 | NA | TRBV6-4 | NA | CASIGRESPYEQYF | TGTGCCAGCATTGGACGAGAATCACCCTACGAGCAGTACTTC
TRBJ1-1 | NA | TRBV7-8 | many | CASSRTAMNTEAFF | TGTGCCAGCAGCAGGACGGCCATGAACACTGAAGCTTTCTTT
TRBJ1-4 | NA | TRBV3-1 | many | CASSRSSEKLFF | TGTGCCAGCAGCCGCTCATCCGAAAAACTGTTTTTT
TRBJ1-2 | NA | TRBV29-1 | NA | CSVVAPPYGYTF | TGCAGCGTTGTCGCCCCACCCTATGGCTACACCTTC
TRBJ2-5 | TRBD2 | TRBV28 | NA | CASSLTSGPSYF | TGTGCCAGCAGTCTGACTAGCGGGCCGTCGTACTTC
TRBJ1-5 | NA | TRBV27 | many | CASRTAEWQPQHF | TGTGCCAGCCGGACCGCCGAGTGGCAGCCCCAGCATTTT
TRBJ1-6 | TRBD1 | TRBV11-2 | many | CASSLGGQGANSPLHF | TGTGCCAGCAGCTTGGGGGGACAGGGCGCTAATTCACCCCTCCACTTT
TRBJ2-3 | NA | TRBV11-2 | many | CASSLSGRVVIIADTQYF | TGTGCCAGCAGCTTATCAGGGCGGGTCGTTATAATAGCAGATACGCAGTATTTT
TRBJ1-1 | NA | TRBV28 | NA | CASSPQTTEAFF | TGTGCCAGCTCACCCCAGACCACTGAAGCTTTCTTT
TRBJ2-1 | NA | TRBV7-2 | few | CASSLGQTSNEQFF | TGTGCCAGCAGCTTAGGCCAGACAAGCAATGAGCAGTTCTTC
TRBJ1-4 | TRBD1 | TRBV7-9 | NA | CASTFGTVREKLFF | TGTGCCAGCACCTTTGGGACAGTCAGAGAAAAACTGTTTTTT
TRBJ1-1 | TRBD1 | TRBV18 | NA | CASSRNRGDIEAFF | TGTGCCAGCTCCCGTAACAGGGGGGATATTGAAGCTTTCTTT
TRBJ2-1 | NA | TRBV6-1 | NA | CASEPDLAFEQFF | TGTGCCAGCGAACCCGATCTTGCATTTGAGCAGTTCTTC
TRBJ2-7 | NA | TRBV20-1 | NA | CSARDRHKGGGEQYF | TGCAGTGCTAGAGATCGTCACAAGGGGGGTGGCGAGCAGTACTTC
TRBJ1-1 | NA | TRBV4-1 | few | CASSQYQGYTEAFF | TGCGCCAGCAGCCAATATCAGGGGTACACTGAAGCTTTCTTT
TRBJ2-1 | NA | TRBV25-1 | few | CASSIRTLSYNEQFF | TGTGCCAGCAGTATCAGGACTCTCTCCTACAATGAGCAGTTCTTC
TRBJ2-1 | NA | TRBV6-2/TRBV6-3 | many | CASSLGVESEGSEQFF | TGTGCCAGCAGTTTGGGTGTCGAGTCGGAAGGGTCTGAGCAGTTCTTC
TRBJ2-2 | TRBD2 | TRBV20-1 | NA | CSARTSGRANTGELFF | TGCAGTGCCCGGACTAGCGGGAGGGCGAACACCGGGGAGCTGTTTTTT
TRBJ2-7 | NA | TRBV28 | many | CASSSPAYEQYF | TGTGCCAGCAGTTCCCCTGCATACGAGCAGTACTTC
TRBJ2-1 | NA | TRBV7-9 | NA | CASSIPAGTNEQFF | TGTGCCAGCAGCATTCCCGCGGGGACAAATGAGCAGTTCTTC
TRBJ2-5 | NA | TRBV7-8 | many | CASSLGAVETQYF | TGTGCCAGCAGCTTAGGGGCTGTGGAGACCCAGTACTTC
TRBJ1-2 | NA | TRBV7-2 | NA | CASSSSVTLYGCTF | TGTGCCAGCAGCTCATCAGTAACCCTATATGGCTGCACCTTC
TRBJ1-4 | NA | TRBV6-1 | NA | CASSGGRHGFYEKLFF | TGTGCCAGCAGTGGGGGGCGACATGGGTTTTACGAAAAACTGTTTTTT
TRBJ2-2 | NA | TRBV3-1 | NA | CASSQEGVNTGELFF | TGTGCCAGCAGCCAAGAGGGGGTTAACACCGGGGAGCTGTTTTTT
TRBJ2-3 | TRBD2 | TRBV7-6 | many | CASSGGTSGSMADTQYF | TGTGCCAGCAGCGGGGGGACTAGCGGGAGCATGGCAGATACGCAGTATTTT
TRBJ2-7 | NA | TRBV19 | few | CASSLLWGSEQYF | TGTGCCAGTAGTCTGCTCTGGGGAAGCGAGCAGTACTTC
TRBJ2-5 | TRBD2 | TRBV20-1 | many | CSGAGASETQYF | TGCAGTGGAGCGGGAGCGTCTGAGACCCAGTACTTC
TRBJ2-1 | NA | TRBV7-9 | many | CASSPQRNEQFF | TGTGCCAGCAGCCCTCAGAGGAATGAGCAGTTCTTC
TRBJ2-7 | NA | TRBV11-2 | few | CASSLVIVDLGEQYF | TGTGCCAGCAGCTTAGTCATAGTGGACCTCGGCGAGCAGTACTTC
TRBJ2-5 | NA | TRBV2 | many | CARAHGYQETQYF | TGTGCCAGAGCCCATGGGTACCAAGAGACCCAGTACTTC
TRBJ1-5 | NA | TRBV28 | many | CASIGRFNQPQHF | TGTGCCAGCATAGGTCGGTTCAATCAGCCCCAGCATTTT
TRBJ2-3 | TRBD2 | TRBV20-1 | NA | CSASGGGPSDTQYF | TGCAGTGCTAGTGGGGGAGGGCCTTCGGATACGCAGTATTTT
TRBJ1-2 | NA | TRBV28 | few | CASRSGRINYGYTF | TGTGCCAGCAGGTCGGGACGGATAAACTATGGCTACACCTTC
TRBJ2-1 | NA | TRBV20-1 | NA | CSARLVVSYNEQFF | TGCAGTGCTAGACTAGTTGTATCCTACAATGAGCAGTTCTTC
TRBJ2-1 | NA | TRBV7-9 | many | CASSPEVGNEQFF | TGTGCCAGCAGCCCCGAGGTTGGCAATGAGCAGTTCTTC
TRBJ2-7 | NA | TRBV24-1 | many | CATSGGPSYEQYF | TGTGCCACCAGTGGAGGGCCCAGCTACGAGCAGTACTTC